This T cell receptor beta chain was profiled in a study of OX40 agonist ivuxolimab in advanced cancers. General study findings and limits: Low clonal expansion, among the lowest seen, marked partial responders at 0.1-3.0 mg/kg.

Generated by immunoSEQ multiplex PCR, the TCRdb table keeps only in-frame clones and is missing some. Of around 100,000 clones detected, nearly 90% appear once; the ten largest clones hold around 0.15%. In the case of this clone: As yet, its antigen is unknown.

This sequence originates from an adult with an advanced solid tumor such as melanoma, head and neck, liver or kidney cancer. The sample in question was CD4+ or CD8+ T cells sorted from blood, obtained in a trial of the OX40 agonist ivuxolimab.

This CDR3 reads CASSASMWGAGGTEAFF. CDR3 coding DNA: TGTGCCAGCAGTGCTTCGATGTGGGGGGCCGGGGGCACTGAAGCTTTCTTT. The J gene is TRBJ1-1, the V gene TRBV2, with D possibly TRBD1 on 6 matching bases. V shed 4 bases and J shed 4 bases, with 22 bases lying between them. The CDR3 length is 17 residues. Germline CDR1 reads SNHLY; CDR2 reads FYNNEI.